These 24 T cell receptor beta chains originate from one sample sequenced in a study of T cell responses to AZD1222 COVID-19 vaccine. Assay used: immunoSEQ multiplex PCR; TCRdb lists only in-frame clones, some missing. The sample holds more than 120,000 clones, approximately 86% seen once. The sequencing used peripheral blood, collected 28 days after the second dose of the MenACWY control vaccine. The receptors were sampled from an adult who received the MenACWY meningococcal vaccine as a control.

This clone has only a few counts. The chain recombines TRBV7-8 with TRBJ1-6; D might be TRBD1 (5 bases). CDR3 size: 19 residues. Germline V gene data show CDR1 as SGHVS and CDR2 as FQNEAQ. V lost 3 bases to trimming and J lost 0 bases, with 18 bases between them. CDR3 sequence (DNA): TGTGCCAGCAGCTTTAGTAGGGGAGGGTTGGGCTCCTATAATTCACCCCTCCACTTT. Its protein is CASSFSRGGLGSYNSPLHF.

This chain joins TRBV19 and TRBJ1-2; D might be TRBD1 (5 bases). V lost 6 bases, J lost 4 bases, and 9 bases lay in between. CDR1 LNHDA and CDR2 SQIVND come from the germline V gene (reference sequence). This CDR3 is built from 12 residues. CDR3 amino acids: CASRGVPYGYTF. The CDR3 bases are TGTGCCAGTAGGGGGGTCCCCTATGGCTACACCTTC.

The V gene is TRBV7-8, the J gene TRBJ1-2, with D perhaps TRBD1 (6 bases). The CDR3 length is 15 residues. V was cut by 5 bases and J by 5 bases, with 18 bases left in between. From germline, CDR1 is SGHVS and CDR2 FQNEAQ. The CDR3 region is CASSTGGGIWYGYTF. For the CDR3, the DNA is TGTGCCAGCAGCACGGGAGGGGGAATATGGTATGGCTACACCTTC.

The chain combines TRBV18 with TRBJ1-5; D is unresolved. The ends were cut back, 5 bases at V and 6 bases at J, with 14 bases in the middle. Germline loops: CDR1 KGHSH, CDR2 LQKENI. This CDR3 contains 14 residues. The CDR3 loop reads CASSEKWGPQPQHF. CDR3 in DNA: TGTGCCAGCTCAGAAAAATGGGGTCCTCAGCCCCAGCATTTT.

This sequence joins TRBV19 and TRBJ1-2, with no clear D. Trimming stripped 0 bases from V and 8 bases from J, with 7 bases between. Germline V CDR1 and CDR2: LNHDA, SQIVND (reference sequence). The CDR3 is 12 amino acids. In nucleotides, the CDR3 is TGTGCCAGTAGTATAGAACTCCGGGGCTACACCTTC. As protein: CASSIELRGYTF.

This chain uses TRBV7-2 with TRBJ2-5, with 14 bases identical to TRBD2. The germline gives CDR1 SGHTA, CDR2 FQGNSA. V shed 4 bases and J 4 bases; nucleotides not matched to a gene: 5. The CDR3 runs 16 residues. In nucleotides, the CDR3 is TGTGCCAGCAGCTCGGGACTAGCGGGAGCAGGAGAGACCCAGTACTTC. It yields the protein CASSSGLAGAGETQYF. The entire variable domain, with the rest obtained from reference TRBV7-2 and TRBJ2-5, is as follows: GAGVSQSPSNKVTEKGKDVELRCDPISGHTALYWYRQSLGQGLEFLIYFQGNSAPDKSGLPSDRFSAERTGGSVSTLTIQRTQQEDSAVYLCASSSGLAGAGETQYFGPGTRLLVL.

The rearrangement uses TRBV12-3 or TRBV12-4 and TRBJ1-1; a possible D gene is TRBD1 (5 bases). The V and J ends lost 5 bases and 1 base respectively, with 8 bases between them. This CDR3 region has 13 residues. CDR3 in amino acids: CASSRQQNTEAFF. The CDR3 coding sequence is TGTGCCAGCAGTAGACAGCAGAACACTGAAGCTTTCTTT.

The chain carries TRBV2 and TRBJ2-1, with 11 nucleotides matching TRBD2. J lost 0 bases, V lost 7 bases, and 11 bases had no gene match. CDR1 and CDR2 (germline): SNHLY, FYNNEI. CDR3 size: 18 residues. CDR3 sequence reads: CASTPFSGRGPSYNEQFF. CDR3 nucleotides: TGTGCCAGCACTCCATTTAGCGGGAGGGGACCCTCCTACAATGAGCAGTTCTTC.

This chain connects TRBV27 to TRBJ1-2; a weak D match, TRBD1 (5 bases). Germline-derived CDR1 and CDR2 are MNHEY and SMNVEV (reference sequence). This CDR3 is 15 amino acids long. V dropped 5 bases and J dropped 5 bases, with 18 bases sitting between them. CDR3 sequence (DNA): TGTGCCAGCAGTCTAAAGTTAGGGGCTTATTATGGCTACACCTTC. It encodes CASSLKLGAYYGYTF.

The chain recombines TRBV7-9 with TRBJ1-6, with TRBD1 as a possible D gene (6 bases). CDR3 size: 15 residues. Germline V gene data show CDR1 as SEHNR and CDR2 as FQNEAQ (reference sequence). Trimming removed 5 bases from V and 9 bases from J, with 17 bases in between. The DNA for the CDR3 is TGTGCCAGCAGCAATAGACAGGCCAACGCTTCACCCCTCCACTTT. The encoded protein is CASSNRQANASPLHF.

The rearrangement joins TRBV5-1 to TRBJ1-6; weak D call: TRBD1 (6 bases). Trimming left V 0 bases short and J 8 bases short, with 15 bases between. Per the germline V gene, CDR1 is SGHRS and CDR2 is YFSETQ. The length of the CDR3 is 16 residues. CDR3 region: CASSLGLAGAYSPLHF. CDR3 sequence (DNA): TGCGCCAGCAGCTTGGGCCTGGCAGGGGCCTATTCACCCCTCCACTTT.

The rearrangement joins TRBV4-1 to TRBJ2-7; TRBD1 matches 8 bases. Germline-derived CDR1 and CDR2 are MGHRA and YSYEKL. The CDR3 covers 17 residues. V gave up 1 base and J gave up 6 bases; unmatched junction bases: 14. DNA for the CDR3: TGCGCCAGCAGCCAAGTGATAACAGGGGGGATTGGGCGCGAGCAGTACTTC. Translation gives CASSQVITGGIGREQYF.

The chain recombines TRBV21-1 with TRBJ2-5; the D call of TRBD1 is as the table states it, not checked on the DNA. TRBV21-1 is reported as a pseudogene. This CDR3 comprises 15 residues. CDR3 sequence: CASSKVGTTQETQYF. DNA for the CDR3: TGTGCCAGCAGCAAAGTGGGGACAACTCAAGAGACCCAGTACTTC.

The chain joins TRBV6-5 to TRBJ2-1; D uncertain. Germline V gene lookup returns CDR1 MNHEY and CDR2 SVGAGI. There are 11 residues in the CDR3. With 6 bases removed from V and 7 bases from J, the gap between germline ends came to 7 bases. The CDR3 coding sequence is TGTGCCAGCAGGTCGGCTAATGAGCAGTTCTTC. It yields the protein CASRSANEQFF.

The rearrangement joins TRBV28 to TRBJ1-4; the D gene is possibly TRBD1 (5 bases). CDR1 and CDR2 from the germline V gene are MDHEN and SYDVKM. There are 16 residues in the CDR3. Trimming stripped 4 bases from V and 0 bases from J, with 12 bases between. The CDR3 region has the DNA TGTGCCAGCAGTTCCCGGGACGGCGCAACTAATGAAAAACTGTTTTTT. It is translated as CASSSRDGATNEKLFF.

V gene TRBV29-1 combines with J gene TRBJ1-1, with 9 bases that match TRBD1. V gave up 6 bases and J gave up 3 bases; unmatched junction bases: 5. The CDR3 has 13 amino acids. Per germline, CDR1 SQVTM and CDR2 ANQGSEA. The CDR3 here is CSVDRGWDTEAFF. CDR3 nucleotide sequence: TGCAGCGTCGACAGGGGGTGGGACACTGAAGCTTTCTTT.

The genes are TRBV5-8 and TRBJ1-2; D remains ambiguous. The CDR3 runs 14 residues. The V gene's germline CDR1 is SGHTS and CDR2 YDEGEE. V lost 2 bases to trimming and J lost 7 bases, with 15 bases between them. This CDR3 is CASSLGGRTSGYTF. In DNA form, the CDR3 reads TGTGCCAGCAGCTTAGGAGGGCGGACGAGTGGCTACACCTTC.

The DNA of the CDR3 is TGTGCCAGCAGCCTTAGCGGAGATCTCTACAATGAGCAGTTCTTC. Protein sequence: CASSLSGDLYNEQFF. The chain recombines TRBV9 with TRBJ2-1; D might be TRBD2 (6 bases). This CDR3 spans 15 amino acids. V shed 4 bases and J shed 3 bases, with 14 bases lying between them. CDR1 is SGDLS and CDR2 is YYNGEE in the germline V gene.

This chain joins TRBV6-6 and TRBJ2-4; the D gene is possibly TRBD2 (6 bases). The CDR3 runs 15 residues. CDR1 is MNHNY, CDR2 SVGAGI, per germline (reference sequence). Trimming took 7 bases from V and 9 from J, leaving 22 bases between them. The CDR3 DNA is TGTGCCAGCACCTTTACATTTCGGGAGTCCGGCATTCAGTACTTC. Protein product: CASTFTFRESGIQYF.

The chain links TRBV11-3 to TRBJ2-5; D not resolved. Per the germline V gene, CDR1 is SGHNT and CDR2 is YENEEA. Trimming cost V 1 base and J 5 bases, with 5 bases left between them. The CDR3 is 12 amino acids. Here the CDR3 DNA reads TGTGCCAGCAGCTTAGCTTCTGAGACCCAGTACTTC. Encoded protein: CASSLASETQYF. Variable domain in full (rest from reference TRBV11-3 and TRBJ2-5): EAGVVQSPRYKIIEKKQPVAFWCNPISGHNTLYWYLQNLGQGPELLIRYENEEAVDDSQLPKDRFSAERLKGVDSTLKIQPAELGDSAVYLCASSLASETQYFGPGTRLLVL.

The rearrangement joins TRBV28 to TRBJ2-3; perhaps D is TRBD1 or TRBD2 (5 bases each). The CDR3 is 15 amino acids. Germline V gene data show CDR1 as MDHEN and CDR2 as SYDVKM. The V end lost 5 bases, the J end lost 2 bases, and 14 bases lay between the germline ends. The CDR3 DNA follows: TGTGCCAGCAGTCTGCCCGGGGACGCCACAGATACGCAGTATTTT. It is translated as CASSLPGDATDTQYF.

This chain uses TRBV7-2 with TRBJ2-3, with a weak D call TRBD2 (6 bases). V lost 6 bases, J lost 5 bases, and 12 bases lay in between. This CDR3 is 13 amino acids long. Germline V lookup: CDR1 SGHTA, CDR2 FQGNSA. CDR3 in DNA: TGTGCCAGCAGAGATGGACTAAGAGATACGCAGTATTTT. Its translation is CASRDGLRDTQYF.

J is TRBJ1-1 and V is TRBV6-2 or TRBV6-3, with 9 bases fitting TRBD1. The ends lost 5 bases at V and 4 bases at J; junction bases unmatched: 8. Germline V gene data show CDR1 as MNHEY and CDR2 as SVGEGT. The CDR3 loop spans 15 amino acids. The CDR3 spells CASSLGQGRGTEAFF. Written as DNA, the CDR3 is TGTGCCAGCAGTCTGGGACAGGGTAGGGGCACTGAAGCTTTCTTT.

V and J are TRBV19 and TRBJ1-4, with D perhaps TRBD1 (6 bases). The CDR3 extends over 15 amino acids. Germline V gene lookup returns CDR1 LNHDA and CDR2 SQIVND (reference sequence). V lost 1 base, J lost 8 bases, and 14 bases lay in between. The CDR3 spells CASSIGPTGEEKLFF. The CDR3 DNA reads as TGTGCCAGTAGTATAGGTCCGACAGGCGAGGAAAAACTGTTTTTT.